These T cell receptor beta chains were read from a single sample in a study of early T cells in non-severe SARS-CoV-2 infection. TCRdb used MiXCR to reprocess the 5' RACE reads, holding one entry per CDR3 protein. The sample holds some 27,000 distinct CDR3 sequences, 5.6% seen once. Source material: whole blood. The receptors originated from an adult who was a healthcare worker with PCR-confirmed SARS-CoV-2 infection or an uninfected control (not recorded which). CDR3s include the opening cysteine and the closing phenylalanine or tryptophan. D genes are given only for firm matches. Size is stated for part of the rows, as once, few or many counts, or as a class when the clone is expanded.

d_call j_call v_call clone_size cdr3_aa cdr3_nt
TRBD2 TRBJ2-1 TRBV7-9 many CASSLTGRTSGSVSSYNEQFF TGTGCCAGCAGCCTCACAGGGAGGACTAGCGGGTCCGTCAGCTCCTACAATGAGCAGTTCTTC
- TRBJ1-2 TRBV20-1 many CSAMPGSSSF TGCAGTGCTATGCCGGGAAGCAGTTCCTTC
TRBD2 TRBJ2-1 TRBV4-1 many CASSRIAGGRLNEQFF TGCGCCAGCAGCCGGATAGCGGGGGGCCGTCTCAATGAGCAGTTCTTC
TRBD2 TRBJ2-1 TRBV5-5 many CASSLALAGLIYNEQFF TGTGCCAGCAGCTTGGCACTAGCGGGATTAATTTACAATGAGCAGTTCTTC
- TRBJ1-1 TRBV6-5 few CASSYYAPTENTEAFF TGTGCCAGCAGTTACTATGCCCCGACTGAGAACACTGAAGCTTTCTTT
TRBD1 TRBJ2-5 TRBV7-9 few CASNRDSQETQYF TGTGCCAGCAACCGGGACAGCCAAGAGACCCAGTACTTC
- TRBJ2-7 TRBV27 many CASPLWGKHSYEQYF TGTGCCAGCCCCCTATGGGGGAAACACTCCTACGAGCAGTACTTC
- TRBJ1-5 TRBV4-2 many CASSQPEAHQPQHF TGTGCCAGCAGCCAACCCGAGGCGCATCAGCCCCAGCATTTT
- TRBJ2-7 TRBV19 many CAGKQVQGSYEQYF TGTGCCGGCAAACAGGTCCAAGGCTCCTACGAGCAGTACTTC
TRBD1 TRBJ2-5 TRBV18 many CASSPTGTGQETQYF TGTGCCAGCTCACCCACCGGGACAGGGCAGGAGACCCAGTACTTC
- TRBJ1-5 TRBV12-3/TRBV12-4 many CASSPGIGSNQPQHF TGTGCCAGCAGCCCAGGGATCGGTAGCAATCAGCCCCAGCATTTT
TRBD2 TRBJ2-1 TRBV6-5 many CASSHSGASYNEQFF TGTGCCAGCAGTCATAGCGGGGCCTCCTACAATGAGCAGTTCTTC
TRBD1 TRBJ1-2 TRBV3-1 - CASSPRTGSNYGYTF TGTGCCAGCAGCCCCCGGACAGGGTCCAACTATGGCTACACCTTC
TRBD1 TRBJ1-2 TRBV6-6 many CASARTGGISYGYTF TGTGCCAGCGCCAGGACAGGGGGCATATCCTATGGCTACACCTTC
- TRBJ2-7 TRBV12-3/TRBV12-4 many CASSLGSVSSYEQYF TGTGCCAGCAGTTTAGGCTCCGTTAGCTCCTACGAGCAGTACTTC
- TRBJ2-3 TRBV29-1 - CSVYGSDTQYF TGCAGCGTTTATGGGTCAGATACGCAGTATTTT
TRBD2 TRBJ2-3 TRBV7-2 few CASSSRAGDTQYF TGTGCCAGCAGCTCCCGAGCGGGGGATACGCAGTATTTT
- TRBJ2-1 TRBV5-6 many CASSLGGPRDEQFF TGTGCCAGCAGCTTGGGTGGTCCCAGGGATGAGCAGTTCTTC
- TRBJ2-7 TRBV6-1 many CASTVRYEQYF TGTGCCAGCACTGTACGGTACGAGCAGTACTTC
TRBD2 TRBJ2-5 TRBV7-7 - CASSLELAGETQYF TGTGCTAGCAGCTTAGAACTAGCGGGGGAGACCCAGTACTTC
- TRBJ1-4 TRBV5-1 many CASSTISPRGDEKLFF TGCGCCAGCAGCACCATTAGTCCCAGGGGAGACGAAAAACTGTTTTTT
- TRBJ1-1 TRBV1 many CTSSRDRVTEAFF TGCACCAGCAGCCGTGACAGGGTCACTGAAGCTTTCTTT
- TRBJ2-7 TRBV18 few CASSPSGPEQYF TGTGCCAGCTCACCGTCGGGCCCCGAGCAGTACTTC
TRBD2 TRBJ2-2 TRBV13 many CASSPGRLALANTGELFF TGTGCCAGCAGCCCAGGGCGACTAGCGCTCGCGAACACCGGGGAGCTGTTTTTT
- TRBJ1-1 TRBV2 - CASSEEGGGTEAFF TGTGCCAGCAGTGAAGAAGGGGGGGGCACTGAAGCTTTCTTT
- TRBJ2-5 TRBV4-3 - CASSQDLSPGRETQYF TGCGCCAGCAGCCAAGATTTGAGTCCGGGGCGCGAGACCCAGTACTTC
- TRBJ2-1 TRBV10-3 many CAISGGLAQSSYNEQFF TGTGCCATCAGTGGGGGGTTAGCGCAAAGCTCCTACAATGAGCAGTTCTTC
- TRBJ2-7 TRBV20-1 many CSARSRGGYRDEQYF TGCAGTGCTAGGTCTCGGGGCGGGTATAGGGACGAGCAGTACTTC
TRBD2 TRBJ2-1 TRBV7-9 many CASSALRGGPNEQFF TGTGCCAGCTCCGCTCTCCGGGGGGGCCCCAATGAGCAGTTCTTC
- TRBJ2-7 TRBV3-1 many CASSPQGGEQYF TGTGCCAGCTCTCCACAGGGAGGCGAGCAGTACTTC
TRBD1 TRBJ2-1 TRBV29-1 many CSAQGGQGYNEQFF TGCAGCGCCCAAGGGGGACAGGGATACAATGAGCAGTTCTTC
TRBD2 TRBJ2-5 TRBV12-3/TRBV12-4 - CASSLGLAALRGETQYF TGTGCCAGCAGTTTGGGGCTAGCGGCCCTGCGAGGGGAGACCCAGTACTTC
- TRBJ2-3 TRBV5-6 few CASSLVPSGGETDTQYF TGTGCCAGCAGCTTGGTACCATCGGGCGGGGAAACAGATACGCAGTATTTT
TRBD2 TRBJ2-1 TRBV5-4 many CASRAGGANYNEQFF TGTGCCAGCAGGGCCGGGGGGGCCAACTACAATGAGCAGTTCTTC
TRBD1 TRBJ1-3 TRBV20-1 few CSAEMEGANTIYF TGCAGTGCTGAGATGGAGGGGGCTAACACCATATATTTT
- TRBJ2-1 TRBV27 few CASSLSHRVEQFF TGTGCCAGCAGTTTATCGCATCGGGTAGAGCAGTTCTTC
- TRBJ1-6 TRBV7-2 few CASSLWTQGSPLHF TGTGCCAGCAGCTTGTGGACCCAGGGTTCACCCCTCCACTTT
TRBD1 TRBJ1-6 TRBV25-1 many CASRTGKSPLHF TGTGCCAGCAGGACAGGGAAATCACCCCTCCACTTT
- TRBJ2-1 TRBV13 many CASSLLGFSSSYNEQFF TGTGCCAGCAGCTTACTTGGCTTCTCGAGCTCCTACAATGAGCAGTTCTTC
- TRBJ1-2 TRBV7-9 many CASSLAPGRGYGYGYTF TGTGCCAGCAGCTTAGCCCCCGGCAGGGGATATGGCTATGGCTACACCTTC